The 18 T cell receptor beta chains presented below share a single source sample, sequenced in a study of T cells in localized non-small cell lung cancer. Only in-frame clones appear in the TCRdb table, and some are missing; sequencing was by immunoSEQ multiplex PCR. This sample has approximately 23,000 clones, with roughly nine tenths found just once. This specimen consisted of peripheral blood, obtained before any cancer treatment. The receptors stem from a male donor aged 60 or over with stage I lung adenocarcinoma.

V is TRBV7-9 and J is TRBJ2-1, with TRBD1 matching 9 bases. V shed 5 bases, J shed 2 bases, and the junction held 7 bases outside the gene matches. The CDR3 covers 16 residues. Germline V lookup: CDR1 SEHNR, CDR2 FQNEAQ (reference sequence). CDR3 in amino acids: CASSPLNRGPYNEQFF. The CDR3 bases are TGTGCCAGCAGCCCCCTGAACAGGGGGCCCTACAATGAGCAGTTCTTC. Full variable domain (rest looked up from reference TRBV7-9 and TRBJ2-1): DTGVSQNPRHKITKRGQNVTFRCDPISEHNRLYWYRQTLGQGPEFLTYFQNEAQLEKSRLLSDRFSAERPKGSFSTLEIQRTEQGDSAMYLCASSPLNRGPYNEQFFGPGTRLTVL.

The chain is built from TRBV28 and TRBJ2-6, with D possibly matching TRBD1 (6 bases). V shed 3 bases and J shed 2 bases, with 11 bases lying between them. The length of the CDR3 is 16 residues. Per the germline V gene, CDR1 is MDHEN and CDR2 is SYDVKM. The CDR3 nucleotides are TGTGCCAGCAGTTTTAAGGGGGTGGCTGGGGCCAACGTCCTGACTTTC. Encoded protein: CASSFKGVAGANVLTF.

V and J are TRBV2 and TRBJ1-1; TRBD1 matches 7 bases. The CDR3 is 13 amino acids. Germline CDR1 and CDR2: SNHLY and FYNNEI. J lost 4 bases, V lost 7 bases, and 6 bases had no gene match. CDR3 protein: CASIRDRGTEAFF. The CDR3 bases are TGTGCCAGCATCCGGGACAGAGGCACTGAAGCTTTCTTT. Full variable domain (remainder filled in from reference TRBV2 and TRBJ1-1): EPEVTQTPSHQVTQMGQEVILRCVPISNHLYFYWYRQILGQKVEFLVSFYNNEISEKSEIFDDQFSVERPDGSNFTLKIRSTKLEDSAMYFCASIRDRGTEAFFGQGTRLTVV.

The rearrangement uses TRBV7-2 and TRBJ2-2; D is uncertain. Germline lookup yields CDR1 SGHTA and CDR2 FQGNSA. V was trimmed by 4 bases and J by 2 bases, leaving 11 bases between them. This CDR3 is 15 amino acids long. The CDR3 loop reads CASSWEGRNTGELFF. CDR3 DNA: TGTGCCAGCAGCTGGGAAGGCCGAAACACCGGGGAGCTGTTTTTT.

The V call is TRBV30, the J call TRBJ1-2, with D unclear. The ends were cut back, 0 bases at V and 3 bases at J, with 11 bases in the middle. The germline V gene has CDR1 GTSNPN and CDR2 SVGIG (reference sequence). The CDR3 has 14 amino acids. The CDR3 sequence: CAWSVGTLDYGYTF. DNA for the CDR3: TGTGCCTGGAGTGTCGGCACCCTTGACTATGGCTACACCTTC.

The rearrangement links TRBV7-9 to TRBJ2-7; 7 bases are a match to TRBD1. The CDR3 sequence is 15 residues long. V gave up 5 bases and J gave up 1 base; unmatched junction bases: 8. The germline V gene encodes CDR1 SEHNR and CDR2 FQNEAQ (reference sequence). In DNA form, the CDR3 reads TGTGCCAGCAGCGGCGCCGGGGACAGATCCTACGAGCAGTACTTC. Its translation: CASSGAGDRSYEQYF.

This chain joins TRBV6-1 and TRBJ2-5; 9 positions match TRBD2. Germline CDR1 MNHNS, CDR2 SASEGT. J lost 4 bases, V lost 7 bases, and 7 bases had no gene match. The CDR3 sequence is 14 residues long. CDR3 protein: CASTLLAGLETQYF. CDR3 DNA sequence: TGTGCCAGCACCCTCCTAGCGGGGCTAGAGACCCAGTACTTC.

The chain is built from TRBV9 and TRBJ1-6; D is unresolved. The CDR3 is made up of 14 amino acids. Germline V gene data show CDR1 as SGDLS and CDR2 as YYNGEE. Between the trimmed V and J ends, which lost 2 bases and 10 bases, there was a span of 13 bases. CDR3 in DNA: TGTGCCAGCAGCGTGGAGGGTTTTGGGTCACCCCTCCACTTT. Its translation: CASSVEGFGSPLHF.

The V and J genes are TRBV29-1 and TRBJ2-5; possible D gene TRBD1, 6 bases. Germline V gene data show CDR1 as SQVTM and CDR2 as ANQGSEA. V was pared by 6 bases and J by 0 bases, with 17 bases between. This CDR3 is built from 15 residues. The CDR3 DNA follows: TGCAGCGTAAAGACCGGGACAAGGTACCAAGAGACCCAGTACTTC. Translated, it gives CSVKTGTRYQETQYF.

The V and J genes are TRBV28 and TRBJ1-2; possible D gene TRBD1, 6 bases. CDR1 MDHEN and CDR2 SYDVKM come from the germline V gene. The CDR3 covers 13 residues. V lost 5 bases to trimming and J lost 4 bases, with 11 bases between them. The DNA of the CDR3 is TGTGCCAGCAGTACACAGGGAATCTATGGCTACACCTTC. Encoded protein: CASSTQGIYGYTF.

V usage is TRBV28 and J usage is TRBJ1-6; D possibly corresponds to TRBD1 (5 bases). This CDR3 is built from 14 residues. Between the trimmed V and J ends, which lost 3 bases and 5 bases, there was a span of 8 bases. CDR1 is MDHEN and CDR2 is SYDVKM in the germline V gene. DNA of the CDR3: TGTGCCAGCAGTTTGCCAGGGAATAATTCACCCCTCCACTTT. It codes for CASSLPGNNSPLHF.

The rearrangement links TRBV28 to TRBJ2-1, with a tentative D call TRBD1 (6 bases). V lost 2 bases to trimming and J lost 8 bases, with 10 bases between them. The CDR3 loop spans 13 amino acids. Germline V gene sequence: CDR1 MDHEN, CDR2 SYDVKM. The CDR3 DNA reads TGTGCCAGCAGTTTAAACAGGGCGTATGAGCAGTTCTTC. Translation: CASSLNRAYEQFF.

This clone was detected once. The chain is built from TRBV7-9 and TRBJ2-7, with 7 bases fitting TRBD2. Trimming took 5 bases from V and 2 from J; bases not matched to a gene: 9. Germline-derived CDR1 and CDR2 are SEHNR and FQNEAQ (reference sequence). The CDR3 runs 15 residues. The CDR3, as DNA: TGTGCCAGCAGCCTGGGAGGGGCGGGACCCTACGAGCAGTACTTC. Translated, it gives CASSLGGAGPYEQYF. Supplemented by reference TRBV7-9 and TRBJ2-7, the full variable domain reads DTGVSQNPRHKITKRGQNVTFRCDPISEHNRLYWYRQTLGQGPEFLTYFQNEAQLEKSRLLSDRFSAERPKGSFSTLEIQRTEQGDSAMYLCASSLGGAGPYEQYFGPGTRLTVT.

Only a few counts were recorded for this clone. The V call is TRBV9, the J call TRBJ2-1; 7 bases agree with TRBD1. Germline V gives CDR1 SGDLS, CDR2 YYNGEE. This CDR3 has 17 amino acids. The J segment lost 5 bases and the V segment lost 2 bases, leaving 13 bases of the junction unmatched. The CDR3 is CASSVDRGGQPNNEQFF. CDR3 DNA sequence: TGTGCCAGCAGCGTGGATCGAGGGGGACAGCCCAACAATGAGCAGTTCTTC.

This chain joins TRBV5-1 and TRBJ2-3; D is undetermined. Trimming left V 2 bases short and J 1 base short, with 11 bases between. The CDR3 loop spans 15 amino acids. Germline loops: CDR1 SGHRS, CDR2 YFSETQ. Written as DNA, the CDR3 is TGCGCCAGCAGCTTAGAAGGTCACGGCACAGATACGCAGTATTTT. It specifies CASSLEGHGTDTQYF.

The rearrangement uses TRBV11-1 and TRBJ2-1, with D unclear. Trimming took off 4 bases at V and 12 bases at J, with 16 bases between the two ends. The CDR3 has 13 amino acids. Germline-derived CDR1 and CDR2 are SGHAT and FQDESV (reference sequence). CDR3 residues: CASSSDPLVGQFF. CDR3 coding DNA: TGTGCCAGCAGCTCGGACCCCCTTGTTGGGCAGTTCTTC.

This rearrangement joins TRBV28 to TRBJ2-1, with TRBD2 matching 10 bases. There are 17 residues in the CDR3. Looked up from germline, CDR1 is MDHEN and CDR2 is SYDVKM. Trimming cost V 2 bases and J 4 bases; bases outside gene matches: 8. CDR3 nucleotides: TGTGCCAGCAGTTTACAGGGCCCGACTAGCGGGTACAATGAGCAGTTCTTC. Translated, it gives CASSLQGPTSGYNEQFF. Variable domain in full (rest from reference TRBV28 and TRBJ2-1): DVKVTQSSRYLVKRTGEKVFLECVQDMDHENMFWYRQDPGLGLRLIYFSYDVKMKEKGDIPEGYSVSREKKERFSLILESASTNQTSMYLCASSLQGPTSGYNEQFFGPGTRLTVL.

Worth noting for this clone: Compared with germline, one end of the junction differs, possibly owing to a read error. J is TRBJ2-1 and V is TRBV6-5; 10 nucleotides line up with TRBD2. In germline, CDR1 is MNHEY, CDR2 SVGAGI. The CDR3 is 16 residues long. The CDR3 protein is CASSHSAGGRYNEQFF. The CDR3 region has the DNA TGTGCCAGCAGTCACTCAGCGGGGGGGCGCTACAATGAGCAGTTCTTC.